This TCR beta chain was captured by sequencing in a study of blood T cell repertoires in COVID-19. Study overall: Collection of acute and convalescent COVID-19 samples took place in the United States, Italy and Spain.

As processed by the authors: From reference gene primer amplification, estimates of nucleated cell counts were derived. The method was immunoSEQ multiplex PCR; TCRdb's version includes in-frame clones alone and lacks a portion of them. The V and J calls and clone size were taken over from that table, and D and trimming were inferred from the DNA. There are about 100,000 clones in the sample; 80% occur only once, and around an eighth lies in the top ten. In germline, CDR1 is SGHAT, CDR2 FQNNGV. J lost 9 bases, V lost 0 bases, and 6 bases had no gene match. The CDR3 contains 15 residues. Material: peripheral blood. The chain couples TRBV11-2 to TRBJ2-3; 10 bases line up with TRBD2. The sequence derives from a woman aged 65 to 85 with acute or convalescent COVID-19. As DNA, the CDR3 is TGTGCCAGCAGCTTAGAAGAACCGGGACTAGCGACGCAGTATTTT. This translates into CASSLEEPGLATQYF.